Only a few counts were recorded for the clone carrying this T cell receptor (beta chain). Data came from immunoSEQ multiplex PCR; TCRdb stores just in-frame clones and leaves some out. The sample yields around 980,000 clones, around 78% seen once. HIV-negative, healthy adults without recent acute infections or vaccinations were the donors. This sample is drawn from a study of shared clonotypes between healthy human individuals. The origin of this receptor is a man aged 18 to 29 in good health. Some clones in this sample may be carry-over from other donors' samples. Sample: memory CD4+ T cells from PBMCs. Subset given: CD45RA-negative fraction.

The CDR3 nucleotides are TGTGCCAGCAGTTCCCATCCTACAGGGAAGTCGCTGTACGAGCAGTACTTC. Its translation: CASSSHPTGKSLYEQYF. The chain links TRBV28 to TRBJ2-7; TRBD1 might be the D (6 bases). Germline V gives CDR1 MDHEN, CDR2 SYDVKM. Trimming removed 4 bases at V and 4 bases at J, with 23 bases between. The CDR3 sequence is 17 residues long.